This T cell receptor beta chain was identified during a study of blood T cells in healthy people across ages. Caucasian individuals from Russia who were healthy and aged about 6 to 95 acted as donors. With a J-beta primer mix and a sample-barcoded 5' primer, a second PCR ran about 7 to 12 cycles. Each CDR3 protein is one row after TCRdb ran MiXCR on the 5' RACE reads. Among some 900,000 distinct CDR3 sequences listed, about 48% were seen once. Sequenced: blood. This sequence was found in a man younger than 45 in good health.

CDR3 loop: CASSYQNNQPQHF. CDR3 coding DNA: TGTGCCAGCAGTTATCAGAACAATCAGCCCCAGCATTTT. This chain links TRBV6-2 or TRBV6-3 with TRBJ1-5; D call uncertain. The CDR3 covers 13 residues. Trimming pared 3 bases from V and 3 bases from J, leaving 6 bases between. In germline, CDR1 is MNHEY, CDR2 SVGEGT.